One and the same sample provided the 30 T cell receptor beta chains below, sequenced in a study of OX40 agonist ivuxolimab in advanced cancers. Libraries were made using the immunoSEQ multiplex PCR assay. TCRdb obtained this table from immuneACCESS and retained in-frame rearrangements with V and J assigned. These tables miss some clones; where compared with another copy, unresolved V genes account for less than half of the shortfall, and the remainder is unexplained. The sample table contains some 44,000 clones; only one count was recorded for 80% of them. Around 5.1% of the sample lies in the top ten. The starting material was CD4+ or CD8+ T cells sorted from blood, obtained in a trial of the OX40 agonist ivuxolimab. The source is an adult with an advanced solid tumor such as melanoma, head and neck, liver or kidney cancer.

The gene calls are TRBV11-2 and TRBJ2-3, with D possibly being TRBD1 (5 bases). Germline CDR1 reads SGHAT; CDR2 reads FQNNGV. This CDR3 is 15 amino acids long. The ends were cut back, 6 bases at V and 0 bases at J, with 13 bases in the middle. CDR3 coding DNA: TGTGCCAGCAGGCTATTGGGGCCTAGCACAGATACGCAGTATTTT. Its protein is CASRLLGPSTDTQYF.

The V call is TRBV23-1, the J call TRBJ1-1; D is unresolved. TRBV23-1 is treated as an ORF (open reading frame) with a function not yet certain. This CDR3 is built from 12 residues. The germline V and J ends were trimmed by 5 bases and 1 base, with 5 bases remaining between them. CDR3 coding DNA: TGCGCCAGCAGTATCAGGAACACTGAAGCTTTCTTT. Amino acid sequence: CASSIRNTEAFF.

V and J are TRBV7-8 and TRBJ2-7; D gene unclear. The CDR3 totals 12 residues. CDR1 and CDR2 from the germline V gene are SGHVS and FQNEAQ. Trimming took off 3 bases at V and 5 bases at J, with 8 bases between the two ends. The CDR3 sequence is CASSFLRNEQYF. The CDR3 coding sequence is TGTGCCAGCAGCTTTCTCAGGAACGAGCAGTACTTC.

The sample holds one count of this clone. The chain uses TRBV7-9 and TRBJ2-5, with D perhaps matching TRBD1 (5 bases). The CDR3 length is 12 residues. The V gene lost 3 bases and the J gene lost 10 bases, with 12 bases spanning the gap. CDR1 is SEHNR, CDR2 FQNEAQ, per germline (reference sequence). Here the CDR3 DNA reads TGTGCCAGCAGCTTGGATTATAGGGGCCAGTACTTC. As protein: CASSLDYRGQYF.

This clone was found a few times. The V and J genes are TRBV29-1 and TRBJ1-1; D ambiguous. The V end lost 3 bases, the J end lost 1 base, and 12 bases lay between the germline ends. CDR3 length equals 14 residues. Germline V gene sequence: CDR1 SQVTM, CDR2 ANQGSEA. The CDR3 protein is CSVDVRAPNTEAFF. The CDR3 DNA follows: TGCAGCGTTGATGTACGGGCCCCGAACACTGAAGCTTTCTTT.

CDR3 residues: CASSDGGLAVETQYF. As DNA, the CDR3 is TGTGCCAGCAGTGATGGCGGGCTAGCGGTAGAGACCCAGTACTTC. The chain combines TRBV2 with TRBJ2-5; 7 bases line up with TRBD2. J was trimmed by 4 bases and V by 3 bases; bases with no gene match: 8. This CDR3 is built from 15 residues. Germline lookup yields CDR1 SNHLY and CDR2 FYNNEI.

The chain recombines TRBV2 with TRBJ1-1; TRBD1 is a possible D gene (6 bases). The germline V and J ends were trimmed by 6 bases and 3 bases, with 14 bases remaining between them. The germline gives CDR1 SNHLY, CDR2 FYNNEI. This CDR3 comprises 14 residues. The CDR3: CASSVLRGDTEAFF. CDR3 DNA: TGTGCCAGCAGCGTCCTCAGGGGAGACACTGAAGCTTTCTTT.

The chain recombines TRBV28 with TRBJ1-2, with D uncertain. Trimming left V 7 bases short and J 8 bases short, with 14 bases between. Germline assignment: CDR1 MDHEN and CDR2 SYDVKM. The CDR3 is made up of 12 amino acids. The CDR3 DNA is TGTGCCAGCATCCCAGGTGTTGGGGGCTACACCTTC. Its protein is CASIPGVGGYTF.

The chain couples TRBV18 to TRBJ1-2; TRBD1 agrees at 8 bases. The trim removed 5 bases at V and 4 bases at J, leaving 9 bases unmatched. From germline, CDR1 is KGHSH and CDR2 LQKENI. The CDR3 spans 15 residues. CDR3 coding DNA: TGTGCCAGCTCATCTCCGACAGGGGTGGGCTATGGCTACACCTTC. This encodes CASSSPTGVGYGYTF.

CDR3 sequence reads: CASSESRGGGNNEQFF. The CDR3 DNA reads as TGTGCCAGCAGTGAATCTCGGGGAGGGGGGAACAATGAGCAGTTCTTC. This chain links TRBV25-1 with TRBJ2-1; the D gene is possibly TRBD2 (7 bases). Trimming took off 1 base at V and 5 bases at J, with 15 bases between the two ends. CDR3 length: 16 residues. Germline V gene lookup returns CDR1 MGHDK and CDR2 SYGVNS.

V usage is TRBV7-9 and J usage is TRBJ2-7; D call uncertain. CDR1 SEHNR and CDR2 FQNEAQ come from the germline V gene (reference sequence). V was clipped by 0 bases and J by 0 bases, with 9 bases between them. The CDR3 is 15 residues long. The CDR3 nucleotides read TGTGCCAGCAGCTTAGCTACGACTTCCTCCTACGAGCAGTACTTC. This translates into CASSLATTSSYEQYF.

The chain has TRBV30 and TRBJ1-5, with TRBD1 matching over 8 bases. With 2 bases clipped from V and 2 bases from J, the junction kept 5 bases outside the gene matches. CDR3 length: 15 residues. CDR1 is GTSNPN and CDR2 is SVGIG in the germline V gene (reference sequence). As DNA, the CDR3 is TGTGCCTGGAGTATTGGACAGGGTGGCAATCAGCCCCAGCATTTT. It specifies CAWSIGQGGNQPQHF.

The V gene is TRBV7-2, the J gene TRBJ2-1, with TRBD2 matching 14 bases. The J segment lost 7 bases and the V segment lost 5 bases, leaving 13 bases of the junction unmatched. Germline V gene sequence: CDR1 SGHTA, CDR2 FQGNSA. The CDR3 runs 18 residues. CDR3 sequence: CASSPGTSGRRVGNEQFF. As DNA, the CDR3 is TGTGCCAGCAGCCCAGGGACTAGCGGGAGAAGAGTTGGTAATGAGCAGTTCTTC.

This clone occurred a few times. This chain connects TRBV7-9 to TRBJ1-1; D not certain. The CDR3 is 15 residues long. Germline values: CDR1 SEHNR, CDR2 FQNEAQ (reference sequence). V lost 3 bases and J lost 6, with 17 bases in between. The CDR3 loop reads CASSFPGGVTAEAFF. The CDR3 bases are TGTGCCAGCAGCTTCCCTGGCGGCGTTACAGCTGAAGCTTTCTTT.

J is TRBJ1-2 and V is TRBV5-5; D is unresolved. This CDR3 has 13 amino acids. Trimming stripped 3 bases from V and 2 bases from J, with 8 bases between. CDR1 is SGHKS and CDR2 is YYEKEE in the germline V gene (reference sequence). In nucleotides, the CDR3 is TGTGCCAGCAGCTCAGGTGGGAACTATGGCTACACCTTC. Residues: CASSSGGNYGYTF.

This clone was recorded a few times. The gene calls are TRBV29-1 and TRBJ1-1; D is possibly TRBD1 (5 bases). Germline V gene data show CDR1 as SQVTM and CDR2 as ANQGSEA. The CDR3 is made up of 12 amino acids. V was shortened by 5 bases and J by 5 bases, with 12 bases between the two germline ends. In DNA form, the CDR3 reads TGCAGCGTTCTCCGCGGGGGGACTGAAGCTTTCTTT. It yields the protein CSVLRGGTEAFF. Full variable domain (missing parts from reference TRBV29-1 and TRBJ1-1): SAVISQKPSRDICQRGTSLTIQCQVDSQVTMMFWYRQQPGQSLTLIATANQGSEATYESGFVIDKFPISRPNLTFSTLTVSNMSPEDSSIYLCSVLRGGTEAFFGQGTRLTVV.

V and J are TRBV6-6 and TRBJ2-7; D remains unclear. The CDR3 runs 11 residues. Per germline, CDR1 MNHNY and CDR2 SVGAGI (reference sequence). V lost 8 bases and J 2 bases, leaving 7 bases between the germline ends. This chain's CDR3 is CASGAAYEQYF. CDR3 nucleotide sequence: TGTGCCAGCGGCGCCGCCTACGAGCAGTACTTC.

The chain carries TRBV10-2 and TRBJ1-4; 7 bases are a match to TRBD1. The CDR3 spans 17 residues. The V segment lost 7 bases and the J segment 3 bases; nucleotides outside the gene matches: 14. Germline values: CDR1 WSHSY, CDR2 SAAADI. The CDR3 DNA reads TGCGCCAGCAAACTGACAGGGAGCATGGGGGCTAATGAAAAACTGTTTTTT. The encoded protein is CASKLTGSMGANEKLFF.

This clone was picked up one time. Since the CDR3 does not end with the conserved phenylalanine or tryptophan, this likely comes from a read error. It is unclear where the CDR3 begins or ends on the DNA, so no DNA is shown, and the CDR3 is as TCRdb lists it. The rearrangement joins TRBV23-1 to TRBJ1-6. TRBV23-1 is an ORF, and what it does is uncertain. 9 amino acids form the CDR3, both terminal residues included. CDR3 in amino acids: CASSQGRRG.

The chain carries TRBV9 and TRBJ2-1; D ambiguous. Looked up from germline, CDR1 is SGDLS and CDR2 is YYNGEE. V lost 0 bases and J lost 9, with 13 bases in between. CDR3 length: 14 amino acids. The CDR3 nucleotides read TGTGCCAGCAGCGTAGCGACCCGAACCTCTGAGCAGTTCTTC. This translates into CASSVATRTSEQFF.

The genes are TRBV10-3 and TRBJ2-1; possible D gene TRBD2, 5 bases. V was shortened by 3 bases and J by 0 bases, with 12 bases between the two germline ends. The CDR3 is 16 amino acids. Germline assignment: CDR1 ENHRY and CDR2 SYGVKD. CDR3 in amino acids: CAISDSGWFSYNEQFF. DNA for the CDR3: TGTGCCATCAGTGACAGCGGATGGTTCTCCTACAATGAGCAGTTCTTC.

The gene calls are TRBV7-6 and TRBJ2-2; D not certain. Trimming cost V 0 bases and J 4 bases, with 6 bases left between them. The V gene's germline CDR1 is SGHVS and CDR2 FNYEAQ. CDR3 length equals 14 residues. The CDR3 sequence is CASSLAVSTGELFF. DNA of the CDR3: TGTGCCAGCAGCTTAGCAGTTTCCACCGGGGAGCTGTTTTTT.

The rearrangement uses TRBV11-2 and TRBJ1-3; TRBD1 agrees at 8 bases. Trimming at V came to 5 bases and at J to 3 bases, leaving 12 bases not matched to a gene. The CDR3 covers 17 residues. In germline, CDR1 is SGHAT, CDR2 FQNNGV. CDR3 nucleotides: TGTGCCAGCAGCCAAGACAGGGGCCTACTTGGTGGAAACACCATATATTTT. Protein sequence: CASSQDRGLLGGNTIYF.

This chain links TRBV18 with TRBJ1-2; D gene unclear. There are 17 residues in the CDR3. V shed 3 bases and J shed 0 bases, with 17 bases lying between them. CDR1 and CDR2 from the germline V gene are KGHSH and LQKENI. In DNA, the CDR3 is TGTGCCAGCTCACCCCGACCGATCGAGGGAGCTAACTATGGCTACACCTTC. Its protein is CASSPRPIEGANYGYTF.

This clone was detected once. In DNA form, the CDR3 reads TGTGCCAGCAGTCCACCGACCCCCCAACAGGGCGCCCTCCACTTT. Protein product: CASSPPTPQQGALHF. This chain links TRBV28 with TRBJ1-6; the D gene is possibly TRBD1 (6 bases). The CDR3 runs 15 residues. V was shortened by 5 bases and J by 14 bases, with 22 bases between the two germline ends. CDR1 and CDR2 from the germline V gene are MDHEN and SYDVKM.

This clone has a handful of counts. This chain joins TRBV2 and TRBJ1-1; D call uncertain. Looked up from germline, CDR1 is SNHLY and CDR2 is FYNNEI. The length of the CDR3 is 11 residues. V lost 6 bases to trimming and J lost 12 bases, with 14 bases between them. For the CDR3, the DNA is TGTGCCAGCAGCGAGTATCTATCCCCTTTCTTT. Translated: CASSEYLSPFF.

The CDR3 here is CASSLVPKSGPRREKLFF. CDR3 nucleotides: TGTGCCAGCAGCTTAGTCCCCAAATCAGGACCTCGTCGAGAAAAACTGTTTTTT. The chain couples TRBV7-8 to TRBJ1-4; D ambiguous. Germline V gene data show CDR1 as SGHVS and CDR2 as FQNEAQ. Trimming shortened V by 1 base and J by 8 bases, and 23 bases separated the two germline ends. CDR3 length equals 18 residues.

CDR3 DNA sequence: TGTGCCTGGAAAGGGAGCTCCTACGAGCAGTACTTC. It specifies CAWKGSSYEQYF. The rearrangement uses TRBV30 and TRBJ2-7; TRBD2 is a possible D gene (5 bases). Germline loops: CDR1 GTSNPN, CDR2 SVGIG (reference sequence). CDR3 length: 12 amino acids. V lost 4 bases to trimming and J lost 0 bases, with 7 bases between them.

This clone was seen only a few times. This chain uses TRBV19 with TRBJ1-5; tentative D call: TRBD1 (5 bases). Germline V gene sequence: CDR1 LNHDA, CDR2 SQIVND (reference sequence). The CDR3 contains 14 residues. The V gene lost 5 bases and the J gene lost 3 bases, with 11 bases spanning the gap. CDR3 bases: TGTGCCAGTAGTCAGACAGTGGACAATCAGCCCCAGCATTTT. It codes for CASSQTVDNQPQHF.

The CDR3 DNA is TGCGCCAGCAGCTTGGAAAGGGGAGGGGAGCAGTACTTC. Its protein is CASSLERGGEQYF. The chain uses TRBV5-1 and TRBJ2-7; 7 bases fit TRBD2. There are 13 residues in the CDR3. Germline CDR1 is SGHRS and CDR2 is YFSETQ. J was trimmed by 7 bases and V by 0 bases; bases with no gene match: 4.